A single sample gave rise to the 14 T cell receptor beta chains below, sequenced in a study of blood T cell repertoires in COVID-19. Libraries were prepared by immunoSEQ multiplex PCR; TCRdb keeps only in-frame clonotypes and omits some of them. Of about 170,000 clones listed, around nine tenths are singletons. Sequenced: peripheral blood. The receptors were sampled from a woman older than 75 with COVID-19, enrolled during active disease.

This clone was observed a single time. V and J are TRBV7-2 and TRBJ2-2, with 9 nucleotides matching TRBD1. The CDR3 contains 15 residues. Germline V gene sequence: CDR1 SGHTA, CDR2 FQGNSA. J lost 5 bases, V lost 4 bases, and 5 bases had no gene match. CDR3 DNA: TGTGCCAGCAGCTATGAACAGGGGGCAACCGGGGAGCTGTTTTTT. Its protein product is CASSYEQGATGELFF.

The gene calls are TRBV7-9 and TRBJ2-7, with 8 bases matching TRBD1. Unmatched junction bases numbered 9, after V lost 2 bases and J lost 3 bases. This CDR3 has 16 residues. The germline gives CDR1 SEHNR, CDR2 FQNEAQ (reference sequence). The CDR3 here is CASSLKGTGQFYEQYF. The CDR3 nucleotides read TGTGCCAGCAGCTTAAAGGGGACAGGACAATTCTACGAGCAGTACTTC.

The rearrangement links TRBV27 to TRBJ1-1; D unresolved. Trimming pared 6 bases from V and 4 bases from J, leaving 12 bases between. The CDR3 extends over 13 amino acids. Germline values: CDR1 MNHEY, CDR2 SMNVEV (reference sequence). CDR3 residues: CASRTTVGTEAFF. The CDR3 region has the DNA TGTGCCAGCAGGACTACAGTGGGCACTGAAGCTTTCTTT.

The gene calls are TRBV3-1 (or the pseudogene TRBV3-2) and TRBJ2-1; D may be TRBD2 (6 bases). V was clipped by 3 bases and J by 10 bases, with 10 bases between them. The CDR3 loop spans 12 amino acids. Germline-derived CDR1 and CDR2 are LGHDT and YNNKEL (reference sequence). CDR3 residues: CASSQTSMEQFF. CDR3 DNA sequence: TGTGCCAGCAGCCAGACTAGTATGGAGCAGTTCTTC.

The rearrangement uses TRBV27 and TRBJ2-7; maybe TRBD1 (6 bases). V was cut by 5 bases and J by 3 bases, with 11 bases left in between. Germline V gene data show CDR1 as MNHEY and CDR2 as SMNVEV (reference sequence). This CDR3 region has 13 residues. CDR3 DNA sequence: TGTGCCAGCAGTCCCGGGACAAGCTACGAGCAGTACTTC. Its translation: CASSPGTSYEQYF.

The V and J genes are TRBV15 and TRBJ1-4; TRBD1 might be the D (6 bases). The CDR3 covers 17 residues. V lost 1 base and J 1 base, leaving 13 bases between the germline ends. Germline CDR1 and CDR2: LNHNV and YYDKDF (reference sequence). CDR3 in DNA: TGTGCCACCAGCAGAGCGGTACAGGGCGGAACTAATGAAAAACTGTTTTTT. It codes for CATSRAVQGGTNEKLFF.

CDR3 nucleotide sequence: TGTGCCAGCAGCCAAGGAGTCGGCGGGCGCGCCTATGGCTACACCTTC. This sequence encodes CASSQGVGGRAYGYTF. The J gene is TRBJ1-2, the V gene TRBV3-1 (or the pseudogene TRBV3-2); unclear D gene. Trimming removed 1 base from V and 4 bases from J, with 16 bases in between. Per the germline V gene, CDR1 is LGHDT and CDR2 is YNNKEL (reference sequence). The CDR3 runs to 16 residues.

The chain uses TRBV11-3 and TRBJ2-1, with 8 bases fitting TRBD2. CDR3 length: 12 residues. Trimming cost V 6 bases and J 8 bases; bases outside gene matches: 3. Germline assignment: CDR1 SGHNT and CDR2 YENEEA. The chain's CDR3 is CASRGTRDEQFF. CDR3 sequence (DNA): TGTGCCAGCAGGGGGACTAGGGATGAGCAGTTCTTC.

The V call is TRBV5-4, the J call TRBJ1-5, with D unclear. Germline-derived CDR1 and CDR2 are SGHNT and YYREEE (reference sequence). Deletions cut 0 bases from V and 5 bases from J, with 6 bases between. This CDR3 region has 13 residues. The CDR3: CASSLEHDQPQHF. As DNA, the CDR3 is TGTGCCAGCAGCTTGGAACACGATCAGCCCCAGCATTTT.

This chain uses TRBV10-3 with TRBJ1-3; 8 nucleotides line up with TRBD1. Unmatched junction bases numbered 4, after V lost 4 bases and J lost 2 bases. Germline V lookup: CDR1 ENHRY, CDR2 SYGVKD. CDR3 length: 15 amino acids. CDR3 in amino acids: CAISGATGAGNTIYF. The DNA of the CDR3 is TGTGCCATCAGTGGGGCGACAGGGGCTGGAAACACCATATATTTT.

This chain connects TRBV27 to TRBJ2-2, with D perhaps TRBD2 (6 bases). Per germline, CDR1 MNHEY and CDR2 SMNVEV (reference sequence). V lost 3 bases, J lost 4 bases, and 15 bases lay in between. CDR3 length: 16 residues. CDR3 coding DNA: TGTGCCAGCAGTTTCCTAGCGACTCCAGGCACCGGGGAGCTGTTTTTT. Its protein is CASSFLATPGTGELFF.

The V and J genes are TRBV18 and TRBJ1-1; D perhaps matches TRBD1 (6 bases). Germline CDR1 KGHSH, CDR2 LQKENI. Trimming took 3 bases from V and 6 from J, leaving 26 bases between them. The CDR3 is made up of 18 amino acids. CDR3 protein: CASSPLPMTGVTPAEAFF. CDR3 in DNA: TGTGCCAGCTCACCCTTACCCATGACAGGAGTCACTCCCGCTGAAGCTTTCTTT.

For the CDR3, the DNA is TGTGCCAGCAGCTCGCAGGGGGCCAATTCACCCCTCCACTTT. Translating it yields CASSSQGANSPLHF. The rearrangement uses TRBV7-3 and TRBJ1-6; 8 bases agree with TRBD1. The CDR3 is made up of 14 amino acids. The V gene's germline CDR1 is SGHTA and CDR2 FQGTGA. With V trimmed by 4 bases and J by 7 bases, 3 bases remained unmatched.

V and J are TRBV3-1 (or the pseudogene TRBV3-2) and TRBJ1-2; D unresolved. Trimming removed 0 bases at V and 7 bases at J, with 6 bases between. The V gene's germline CDR1 is LGHDT and CDR2 YNNKEL (reference sequence). CDR3 length equals 12 residues. The CDR3 DNA is TGTGCCAGCAGCCAAGATTTGAGTGGCTACACCTTC. As protein: CASSQDLSGYTF.